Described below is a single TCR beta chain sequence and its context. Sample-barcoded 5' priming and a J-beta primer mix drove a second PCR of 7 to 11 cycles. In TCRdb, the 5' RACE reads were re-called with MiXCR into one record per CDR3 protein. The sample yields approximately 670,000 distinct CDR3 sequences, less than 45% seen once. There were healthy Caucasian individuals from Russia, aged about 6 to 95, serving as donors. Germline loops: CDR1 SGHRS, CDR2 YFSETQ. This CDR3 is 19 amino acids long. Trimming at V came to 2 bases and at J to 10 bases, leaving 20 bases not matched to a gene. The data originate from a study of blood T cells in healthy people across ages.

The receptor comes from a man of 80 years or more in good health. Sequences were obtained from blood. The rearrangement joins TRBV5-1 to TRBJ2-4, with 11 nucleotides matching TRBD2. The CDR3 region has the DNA TGCGCCAGCAGCTTAAGGCAGGGGACTAGCGGCACCTCGGGAAGGATTCAGTACTTC. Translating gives CASSLRQGTSGTSGRIQYF.